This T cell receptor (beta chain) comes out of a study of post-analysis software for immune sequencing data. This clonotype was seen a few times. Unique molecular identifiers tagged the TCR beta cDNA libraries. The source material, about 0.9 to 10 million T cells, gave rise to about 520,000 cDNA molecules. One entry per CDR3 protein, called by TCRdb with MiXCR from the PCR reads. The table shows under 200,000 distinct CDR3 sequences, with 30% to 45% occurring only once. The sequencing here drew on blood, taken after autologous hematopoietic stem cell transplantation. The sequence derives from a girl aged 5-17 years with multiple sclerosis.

DNA of the CDR3: TGTGCCACCAGCCCAGCGTTGACGGGAGCCGAGCAGTACTTC. Protein product: CATSPALTGAEQYF. V gene TRBV15 combines with J gene TRBJ2-5, with a possible D match to TRBD2 (6 bases). The DNA matches TRBJ2-7 better at its end, which makes the J call doubtful. The CDR3 contains 14 residues. The germline CDR1 and CDR2 sequences are LNHNV and YYDKDF (reference sequence).